These 29 T cell receptor beta chains were sequenced from one sample in a study of Graves' ophthalmopathy and Graves' hyperthyroidism. The TCR beta CDR3 regions underwent amplification from RNA transcripts. Amplification began with first-round RT-PCR using HTBI primers, then second-round multiplex PCR was performed. One entry per CDR3 protein, called by TCRdb with MiXCR from the multiplex PCR reads. The table includes hundreds of thousands of distinct CDR3 sequences, around 20% detected once. The sample taken for sequencing was peripheral blood. Receptors originate from a woman younger than 30 with stable Graves' hyperthyroidism.

This clonotype was seen ten or more times. CDR3 in amino acids: CAWSGGTVEAFF. In DNA, the CDR3 is TGTGCCTGGAGTGGTGGTACCGTTGAAGCTTTCTTT. The rearrangement uses TRBV30 and TRBJ1-1; D not resolved. CDR3 length: 12 residues. Germline V gives CDR1 GTSNPN, CDR2 SVGIG (reference sequence). V was trimmed by 1 base and J by 7 bases, leaving 10 bases between them.

The chain has TRBV12-3 or TRBV12-4 and TRBJ1-2; D perhaps matches TRBD1 (5 bases). This CDR3 spans 16 amino acids. The V end lost 6 bases, the J end lost 6 bases, and 23 bases lay between the germline ends. The CDR3 sequence: CASRHLWGGMGNGYTF. CDR3 DNA: TGTGCCAGCAGACACTTATGGGGGGGGATGGGGAATGGCTACACCTTC.

The chain employs TRBV6-1 and TRBJ2-7; 10 bases align to TRBD2. Trimming cost V 11 bases and J 6 bases; bases outside gene matches: 7. The CDR3 has 12 residues. Germline V gene lookup returns CDR1 MNHNS and CDR2 SASEGT. The CDR3 loop reads CASSGSVGEQYF. As DNA, the CDR3 is TGTGCCTCTAGCGGGAGTGTTGGCGAGCAGTACTTC.

This clonotype was counted ten times or more. This sequence joins TRBV6-5 and TRBJ1-2; 7 bases agree with TRBD1. From germline, CDR1 is MNHEY and CDR2 SVGAGI. The CDR3 sequence is 13 residues long. After removal of 7 bases from V and 6 bases from J, the junction contained 8 bases not matched to a gene. The CDR3 DNA reads as TGTGCCAGCACACGGGACAGTGGGAATGGCTACACCTTC. It codes for CASTRDSGNGYTF.

This clonotype was observed at least ten times. This rearrangement joins TRBV6-1 to TRBJ1-5; D may be TRBD1 (5 bases). Germline V gene data show CDR1 as MNHNS and CDR2 as SASEGT. The V end lost 4 bases, the J end lost 6 bases, and 13 bases lay between the germline ends. This CDR3 is built from 14 residues. CDR3 in DNA: TGTGCCAGCAGTGGCCGCATTGGGGGTCAGCCCCAGCATTTT. This codes for CASSGRIGGQPQHF.

In its sample, this clonotype was seen many times. V usage is TRBV20-1 and J usage is TRBJ1-6; a possible D gene is TRBD1 (6 bases). V was pared by 5 bases and J by 9 bases, with 17 bases between. The length of the CDR3 is 14 residues. Germline V gene sequence: CDR1 DFQATT, CDR2 SNEGSKA (reference sequence). In nucleotides, the CDR3 is TGCAGTGCTTCGGCCGGGGGCGTAAGTTCACCCCTCCACTTT. It specifies CSASAGGVSSPLHF.

This clonotype came up many times. The chain couples TRBV20-1 to TRBJ2-7; 7 bases match TRBD2. Trimming at V came to 3 bases and at J to 5 bases, leaving 10 bases not matched to a gene. Germline V lookup: CDR1 DFQATT, CDR2 SNEGSKA (reference sequence). This CDR3 region has 14 residues. The chain's CDR3 is CSARGTSESNEQYF. CDR3 sequence (DNA): TGCAGTGCTAGGGGTACTAGCGAATCCAACGAGCAGTACTTC.

This clonotype was recorded at least ten times. This chain joins TRBV28 and TRBJ2-7, with D perhaps matching TRBD2 (6 bases). Germline CDR1 MDHEN, CDR2 SYDVKM. The CDR3 has 12 residues. Trimming removed 4 bases at V and 6 bases at J, with 10 bases between. The CDR3 reads CASSSGLLEQYF. CDR3 bases: TGTGCCAGCAGTTCAGGACTACTCGAGCAGTACTTC.

This clonotype was observed a few times. This rearrangement joins TRBV5-1 to TRBJ2-7, with D maybe TRBD2 (5 bases). This CDR3 comprises 14 residues. V dropped 0 bases and J dropped 3 bases, with 10 bases sitting between them. Germline V gives CDR1 SGHRS, CDR2 YFSETQ. The CDR3 reads CASSLEAGLYEQYF. The CDR3 DNA sequence: TGCGCCAGCAGCTTGGAGGCGGGCCTCTACGAGCAGTACTTC.

This clonotype was counted only a few times. This chain connects TRBV11-2 to TRBJ2-7; possibly TRBD1 for D (6 bases). The ends were cut back, 1 base at V and 3 bases at J, with 10 bases in the middle. The CDR3 is 14 amino acids. Germline V gene data show CDR1 as SGHAT and CDR2 as FQNNGV. In DNA, the CDR3 is TGTGCCAGCAGCTTAGTCCAGGGGTTCTACGAGCAGTACTTC. It specifies CASSLVQGFYEQYF.

This clonotype has a count of ten or more. This chain uses TRBV6-5 with TRBJ1-3, with TRBD1 identical over 8 bases. The CDR3 runs 15 residues. Unmatched junction bases numbered 4, after V lost 2 bases and J lost 4 bases. Per germline, CDR1 MNHEY and CDR2 SVGAGI. The CDR3 DNA sequence: TGTGCCAGCAGTTACACAGGGGGAAAAGGAAACACCATATATTTT. Its protein is CASSYTGGKGNTIYF.

This clonotype was seen many times. J is TRBJ2-5 and V is TRBV2, with TRBD2 matching over 8 bases. Germline V gives CDR1 SNHLY, CDR2 FYNNEI. The junction had 4 bases not matched to a gene; V was cut back by 2 bases and J by 5 bases. The CDR3 has 14 amino acids. CDR3 in DNA: TGTGCCAGCAGTGAATGGACTAGCCGGGAGACCCAGTACTTC. As protein: CASSEWTSRETQYF.

This clonotype has at least ten counts. The chain is built from TRBV20-1 and TRBJ1-1; D perhaps matches TRBD1 (5 bases). The CDR3 is 14 residues long. Germline values: CDR1 DFQATT, CDR2 SNEGSKA (reference sequence). V dropped 1 base and J dropped 6 bases, with 15 bases sitting between them. The CDR3 sequence: CSARVLNRYPEAFF. In DNA form, the CDR3 reads TGCAGTGCTAGAGTTCTGAACAGGTATCCTGAAGCTTTCTTT.

This clonotype was counted ten times or more. The J gene is TRBJ2-5, the V gene TRBV15; TRBD1 matches 8 bases. CDR3 size: 15 residues. Germline CDR1 LNHNV, CDR2 YYDKDF (reference sequence). The V and J ends lost 5 bases and 3 bases, in that order; junction bases with no gene match: 8. This CDR3 reads CATSGRTGTEETQYF. CDR3 coding DNA: TGTGCCACCAGCGGAAGGACAGGGACCGAAGAGACCCAGTACTTC.

About this clonotype: It may be a read error: a sequence one base away is much more abundant. The chain uses TRBV6-4 and TRBJ2-2; perhaps TRBD2 as D (5 bases). The germline V gene has CDR1 MRHNA and CDR2 SNTAGT. The CDR3 has 13 residues. Written as DNA, the CDR3 is TGTGCCAGCAGTGAATCTGGAAACGGGAAGCTGTTTTTT. It translates to CASSESGNGKLFF.

At least ten counts were recorded for this clonotype. V and J are TRBV25-1 and TRBJ2-5, with 8 bases aligning to TRBD1. The ends lost 6 bases at V and 4 bases at J; junction bases unmatched: 16. CDR3 length: 17 amino acids. CDR1 and CDR2 from the germline V gene are MGHDK and SYGVNS. CDR3 DNA: TGTGCCAGCAGACCGAACTGGGCAGGGGGCGGCGGAGAGACCCAGTACTTC. Translation gives CASRPNWAGGGGETQYF.

This clonotype came up many times. The chain recombines TRBV25-1 with TRBJ2-5, with a weak D call TRBD2 (6 bases). The CDR3 sequence is 15 residues long. The germline gives CDR1 MGHDK, CDR2 SYGVNS. V lost 4 bases and J lost 5, with 17 bases in between. As DNA, the CDR3 is TGTGCCAGCAGTGGAACGCGAGGGGCGGGGGAGACCCAGTACTTC. Amino acid sequence: CASSGTRGAGETQYF.

Comments on this clonotype: A much larger clone lies a single base off, so this may be a read error. The genes are TRBV5-1 and TRBJ2-7; weak D call: TRBD1 (5 bases). This CDR3 is built from 13 residues. Germline V gene data show CDR1 as SGHRS and CDR2 as YFSETQ. This CDR3 is CASSTTVAYEQCF. For the CDR3, the DNA is TGCGCCAGCAGCACGACAGTGGCCTACGAGCAGTGCTTC. The full variable domain, completed using reference TRBV5-1 and TRBJ2-7, is KAGVTQTPRYLIKTRGQQVTLSCSPISGHRSVSWYQQTPGQGLQFLFEYFSETQRNKGNFPGRFSGRQFSNSRSEMNVSTLELGDSALYLCASSTTVAYEQCFGPGTRLTVT.

This clonotype occurred a few times. The V gene is TRBV18, the J gene TRBJ1-2, with D uncertain. This CDR3 has 15 amino acids. Looked up from germline, CDR1 is KGHSH and CDR2 is LQKENI. V lost 6 bases to trimming and J lost 3 bases, with 17 bases between them. In DNA form, the CDR3 reads TGTGCCAGCTCCCCCAACTCTGACGGGTACTATGGCTACACCTTC. It yields the protein CASSPNSDGYYGYTF. Full variable domain (remainder filled in from reference TRBV18 and TRBJ1-2): NAGVMQNPRHLVRRRGQEARLRCSPMKGHSHVYWYRQLPEEGLKFMVYLQKENIIDESGMPKERFSAEFPKEGPSILRIQQVVRGDSAAYFCASSPNSDGYYGYTFGSGTRLTVV.

This clonotype was counted at least ten times. The chain is built from TRBV20-1 and TRBJ1-2, with a possible D match to TRBD1 (6 bases). The V gene's germline CDR1 is DFQATT and CDR2 SNEGSKA (reference sequence). CDR3 size: 13 residues. V dropped 4 bases and J dropped 6 bases, with 15 bases sitting between them. CDR3: CSAISRTAHGYTF. The CDR3 bases are TGCAGTGCTATCTCAAGGACAGCTCATGGCTACACCTTC.

The table lists this clonotype with many counts. V gene TRBV6-1 combines with J gene TRBJ1-6; D ambiguous. V shed 6 bases and J shed 12 bases, with 12 bases lying between them. The germline V gene has CDR1 MNHNS and CDR2 SASEGT. CDR3 length: 12 amino acids. The CDR3 region is CASSYTEGPLHF. The CDR3 DNA is TGTGCCAGCAGCTATACCGAGGGACCCCTCCACTTT.

The count of this clonotype is one. CDR3 sequence reads: CASSEWWVRGNPLNTEAFF. The CDR3 DNA is TGTGCCAGCAGTGAGTGGTGGGTCAGGGGGAATCCTTTGAACACTGAAGCTTTCTTT. The chain couples TRBV2 to TRBJ1-1; 7 bases map to TRBD1. The CDR3 has 19 amino acids. The junction had 16 bases not matched to a gene; V was cut back by 3 bases and J by 0 bases. Germline CDR1 reads SNHLY; CDR2 reads FYNNEI. The variable domain in full, completed from reference TRBV2 and TRBJ1-1, reads EPEVTQTPSHQVTQMGQEVILRCVPISNHLYFYWYRQILGQKVEFLVSFYNNEISEKSEIFDDQFSVERPDGSNFTLKIRSTKLEDSAMYFCASSEWWVRGNPLNTEAFFGQGTRLTVV.

This clonotype was counted at least ten times. The chain employs TRBV20-1 and TRBJ2-7, with D uncertain. V shed 3 bases and J shed 1 base, with 10 bases lying between them. The CDR3 length is 13 residues. Germline V gene lookup returns CDR1 DFQATT and CDR2 SNEGSKA (reference sequence). CDR3 loop: CSARKWASYEQYF. The CDR3 DNA is TGCAGTGCTAGGAAATGGGCGTCCTACGAGCAGTACTTC.

This clonotype was seen many times. The V gene is TRBV20-1, the J gene TRBJ2-2; D is uncertain. Germline V gives CDR1 DFQATT, CDR2 SNEGSKA (reference sequence). Between the trimmed V and J ends, which lost 1 base and 1 base, there was a span of 13 bases. This CDR3 is built from 16 residues. In DNA form, the CDR3 reads TGCAGTGCTAGAGGCCCACAGAGCTTGAACACCGGGGAGCTGTTTTTT. It encodes CSARGPQSLNTGELFF.

This clonotype was recorded many times. The chain is built from TRBV7-2 and TRBJ2-7; TRBD2 matches at 7 bases. The CDR3 loop spans 15 amino acids. The germline V gene encodes CDR1 SGHTA and CDR2 FQGNSA. The trim removed 3 bases at V and 4 bases at J, leaving 9 bases unmatched. CDR3 sequence: CASSFRGTTSYEQYF. The CDR3 bases are TGTGCCAGCAGCTTCCGCGGGACTACCTCATACGAGCAGTACTTC.

The table lists this clonotype with many counts. The chain recombines TRBV6-1 with TRBJ1-5, with D possibly matching TRBD1 (6 bases). Germline-derived CDR1 and CDR2 are MNHNS and SASEGT. V gave up 6 bases and J gave up 0 bases, with 18 bases separating them. CDR3 length: 17 residues. The CDR3 sequence is CASRKGGKVFSNQPQHF. Here the CDR3 DNA reads TGTGCCAGCAGGAAGGGGGGCAAAGTTTTTAGCAATCAGCCCCAGCATTTT.

This clonotype showed up many times. The V call is TRBV6-1, the J call TRBJ1-1, with D unresolved. The CDR3 has 13 amino acids. Per germline, CDR1 MNHNS and CDR2 SASEGT. Trimming removed 6 bases from V and 6 bases from J, with 14 bases in between. The CDR3 coding sequence is TGTGCCAGCAGCAATTTTGGCGGCGCTGAAGCTTTCTTT. Protein: CASSNFGGAEAFF.

This clonotype was detected many times. The J gene is TRBJ1-1, the V gene TRBV2; TRBD1 is a possible D gene (5 bases). The CDR3 sequence is 13 residues long. Trimming cost V 8 bases and J 7 bases, with 17 bases left between them. CDR1 is SNHLY and CDR2 is FYNNEI in the germline V gene. CDR3 in DNA: TGTGCCAGCGGAGGTCAGGGATTTGGTGAAGCTTTCTTT. This sequence encodes CASGGQGFGEAFF.

This clonotype has at least ten counts. This chain uses TRBV6-2 or TRBV6-3 with TRBJ1-5; possibly TRBD1 for D (5 bases). Germline V lookup: CDR1 MNHEY, CDR2 SVGEGT. The CDR3 covers 15 residues. With 0 bases removed from V and 3 bases from J, the gap between germline ends came to 9 bases. The CDR3 DNA reads as TGTGCCAGCAGTTACTCAGGGGTCTACAATCAGCCCCAGCATTTT. Its translation is CASSYSGVYNQPQHF.